This T cell receptor beta chain was identified during a study of T-cell memory formation after mild COVID-19. Study context: Largely donor-specific TCR clusters were found.

CDR3 size: 14 residues. With 4 bases clipped from V and 4 bases from J, the junction kept 3 bases outside the gene matches. The 5'RACE method, run with constant-segment primers, produced TCR alpha and TCR beta cDNA libraries (carrying sample barcodes and UMIs). TCRdb called the 5' RACE reads again in MiXCR, with one record for every CDR3 protein. The sample includes 110,000 to 150,000 distinct CDR3 sequences, approximately 26% of them seen just once. This clonotype was recorded once. The chain recombines TRBV12-3 or TRBV12-4 with TRBJ2-2; TRBD1 matches at 7 bases. The sequencing input was PBMCs or a T cell subset sorted from them (not recorded which). This TCR was recovered from an adult woman who had mild COVID-19 (a few samples of this study predate the infection). Cell type and time point are not known. The CDR3 nucleotides read TGTGCCAGCAGTTGGTCAGGGGGCACCGGGGAGCTGTTTTTT. Protein product: CASSWSGGTGELFF.